These T cell receptor beta chains were read from a single sample in a study of regulatory T cells in long-lasting Graves disease. TCRdb independently ran MiXCR on the multiplex PCR reads; one entry per CDR3 protein. The repertoire consists of about 560,000 distinct CDR3 sequences, with around 15% occurring once and the leading ten covering about 11%. This same sample was also taken into another study, of T cells in Graves' hyperthyroidism and ophthalmopathy.

The specimen comprised peripheral blood mononuclear cells (PBMCs), sampled at new diagnosis, from a patient treated with antithyroid drugs. These receptors all come from a man aged 18-30 years with Graves disease. Both conserved end residues are part of each CDR3. The order of the fields is J gene, V gene, D gene, clone size, CDR3 DNA, CDR3 protein. A D gene is named only where the DNA matches it firmly. Not every row has a clone size; where given, it reads once, few, many or a size class.

J: TRBJ2-1
V: TRBV7-9
D: TRBD2
size: few
DNA: TGTGCCAGCAGCTTAGTGAGCGGGAGATTAAAAAATGAGCAGTTCTTC
CDR3: CASSLVSGRLKNEQFF

J: TRBJ1-2
V: TRBV20-1
D: -
size: few
DNA: TGCAGTGCTAGAGATCAGGATAATGGTTGGAATGGCTACACCTTC
CDR3: CSARDQDNGWNGYTF

J: TRBJ1-6
V: TRBV3-1
D: -
size: few
DNA: TGTGCCAGCAGCCTTGGTGCACCCCTCCACTTT
CDR3: CASSLGAPLHF

J: TRBJ1-5
V: TRBV20-1
D: -
size: few
DNA: TGCAGTGCTAGAGTTTCGGGGAACCAGCCCCAGCATTTT
CDR3: CSARVSGNQPQHF

J: TRBJ2-7
V: TRBV10-1
D: TRBD2
size: -
DNA: TGCGCCAGCAGTGAAACCGGACTAGCCCACGAGCAGTACTTC
CDR3: CASSETGLAHEQYF

J: TRBJ1-1
V: TRBV30
D: -
size: many
DNA: TGTGCCTGGAGTGTAAAAGAAGCTTTCTTT
CDR3: CAWSVKEAFF

J: TRBJ1-5
V: TRBV19
D: -
size: -
DNA: TGTGCCAGTAGTATAGATGTGCAGCCCAATCAGCCCCAGCATTTT
CDR3: CASSIDVQPNQPQHF

J: TRBJ1-1
V: TRBV20-1
D: -
size: few
DNA: TGCAGTGCTAGAGATGTCACGGGAGCAAACACTGAAGCTTTCTTT
CDR3: CSARDVTGANTEAFF

J: TRBJ2-7
V: TRBV7-2
D: -
size: -
DNA: TGTGCCAGCAGCTTAGTCCCTACCGGACAGACCTACGAGCAGTACTTC
CDR3: CASSLVPTGQTYEQYF

J: TRBJ1-1
V: TRBV9
D: -
size: -
DNA: TGTGCCAGCAGCGTAGGTAGCAGCCAGACTGAAGCTTTCTTT
CDR3: CASSVGSSQTEAFF

J: TRBJ2-1
V: TRBV15
D: -
size: -
DNA: TGTGCCACCAGCAGAGATGTTGGAACGGGACACGGGCAGTTCTTC
CDR3: CATSRDVGTGHGQFF

J: TRBJ2-1
V: TRBV28
D: TRBD2
size: -
DNA: TGTGCCAGCAGTGGGGTGCTAGCGGGAGATGACAATGAGCAGTTCTTC
CDR3: CASSGVLAGDDNEQFF

J: TRBJ1-1
V: TRBV5-4
D: TRBD1
size: few
DNA: TGTGCCAGCAGCCCAGGGCAGACAGGGCTCGCTGAAGCTTTCTTT
CDR3: CASSPGQTGLAEAFF

J: TRBJ1-3
V: TRBV20-1
D: TRBD1
size: -
DNA: TGCAGTGCTAGGGACAGGAGCTCTGGAAACACCATATATTTT
CDR3: CSARDRSSGNTIYF